What follows are 15 T cell receptor beta chains derived from one specimen sequenced in a study of radiation and T cells in renal cell carcinoma. The time point here: blood 2 weeks post-SBRT. Treatment denoted: 15 Gy SBRT to primary tumor, nephrectomy 4 weeks later. Some clones are missing from TCRdb's copy, which holds only in-frame ones; the method was immunoSEQ multiplex PCR. The sample comprises roughly 130,000 clones, about 81% of which are singletons, and less than 2.5% rests with the top ten. The specimen comprised blood, sampled from a patient whose treatment included radiotherapy and nephrectomy. These TCRs come from a woman aged 60 to 75 with renal cell carcinoma.

On this clone: The same CDR3 can be traced to other DNA sequences in this sample. CDR3 coding DNA: TGTGCCAGCAGCTCACTAGCGGGAGGTGAGGAGACCCAGTACTTC. It specifies CASSSLAGGEETQYF. This chain uses TRBV7-9 with TRBJ2-5; 12 bases fit TRBD2. V lost 4 bases, J lost 5 bases, and 5 bases stayed unmatched. The germline CDR1 and CDR2 sequences are SEHNR and FQNEAQ (reference sequence). The CDR3 totals 15 residues.

Regarding this clone: One end of the junction fails to match germline, which may point to a read error. The CDR3 here is CASSFGGRTAQETQYF. The CDR3 nucleotides are TGTGCTAGCAGCTTCGGGGGGCGTACCGCCCAAGAGACCCAGTACTTC. The J gene is TRBJ2-5, the V gene TRBV7-7; tentative D call: TRBD2 (7 bases). The CDR3 contains 16 residues. Looked up from germline, CDR1 is SSHAT and CDR2 is FNYEAQ (reference sequence).

In nucleotides, the CDR3 is TGTGCCAGTAGTATTTCGAAAACAGGGACTCAGCCCCAGCATTTT. Translation: CASSISKTGTQPQHF. This rearrangement joins TRBV19 to TRBJ1-5, with D possibly matching TRBD1 (6 bases). The V end was cut by 3 bases, the J end by 6 bases, with 15 bases between. The germline V gene encodes CDR1 LNHDA and CDR2 SQIVND (reference sequence). This CDR3 is 15 amino acids long.

This clone was recorded only once. The V call is TRBV4-3, the J call TRBJ1-2; the D is unclear. The CDR3 covers 14 residues. Trimming took off 0 bases at V and 6 bases at J, with 11 bases between the two ends. Germline CDR1 LGHNA, CDR2 YSLEER. The CDR3 bases are TGCGCCAGCAGCCAAGAAACGGGCTATAATGGCTACACCTTC. This codes for CASSQETGYNGYTF.

The genes are TRBV28 and TRBJ1-2; TRBD1 matches at 7 bases. CDR1 is MDHEN, CDR2 SYDVKM, per germline. The length of the CDR3 is 13 residues. V trimming: 6 bases; J trimming: 3 bases; junction bases outside the gene matches: 4. CDR3 sequence reads: CASRSQGDYGYTF. Here the CDR3 DNA reads TGTGCCAGCAGGAGTCAGGGGGACTATGGCTACACCTTC.

The CDR3 nucleotides are TGTGCCAGCAGTTTCGGGAATAATTCACCCCTCCACTTT. Protein: CASSFGNNSPLHF. V gene TRBV28 combines with J gene TRBJ1-6; D ambiguous. Per germline, CDR1 MDHEN and CDR2 SYDVKM. V dropped 3 bases and J dropped 5 bases, with 5 bases sitting between them. The CDR3 length is 13 residues.

This rearrangement joins TRBV5-1 to TRBJ2-1; tentative D call: TRBD2 (6 bases). Between the trimmed V and J ends, which lost 0 bases and 3 bases, there was a span of 13 bases. Germline values: CDR1 SGHRS, CDR2 YFSETQ. This CDR3 is built from 16 residues. The CDR3 region is CASSLGSGLFYNEQFF. DNA for the CDR3: TGCGCCAGCAGCTTGGGGTCGGGACTGTTCTACAATGAGCAGTTCTTC.

The rearrangement joins TRBV7-3 to TRBJ1-1; D possibly corresponds to TRBD1 (5 bases). Germline values: CDR1 SGHTA, CDR2 FQGTGA. V was shortened by 3 bases and J by 3 bases, with 8 bases between the two germline ends. This CDR3 comprises 13 residues. The CDR3 protein is CASSLLGDTEAFF. The CDR3 bases are TGTGCCAGCAGCTTGTTAGGGGACACTGAAGCTTTCTTT.

This chain links TRBV14 with TRBJ2-2; 7 bases are shared with TRBD2. CDR1 is SGHDN, CDR2 FVKESK, per germline. The CDR3 is 15 amino acids. Trimming cost V 1 base and J 6 bases; bases outside gene matches: 5. Written as DNA, the CDR3 is TGTGCCAGCAGCCAAGTGGCGGGAGAGGCCGGGGAGCTGTTTTTT. It is translated as CASSQVAGEAGELFF.

This clone was detected a few times. The chain couples TRBV28 to TRBJ2-7, with 14 bases aligning to TRBD2. The CDR3 is 14 amino acids. Germline V CDR1 and CDR2: MDHEN, SYDVKM. Trimming cost V 6 bases and J 5 bases; bases outside gene matches: 3. The CDR3 spells CASRGTSGSHEQYF. CDR3 nucleotide sequence: TGTGCCAGCAGAGGGACTAGCGGGAGCCACGAGCAGTACTTC.

The rearrangement links TRBV28 to TRBJ1-1; 9 bases map to TRBD1. This CDR3 has 16 amino acids. The V gene end was trimmed by 2 bases and the J gene end by 1 base; junction bases not matched to a gene: 5. The V gene's germline CDR1 is MDHEN and CDR2 SYDVKM. The CDR3 DNA reads TGTGCCAGCAGTTTAGGGACAGGGCCGGGGAACACTGAAGCTTTCTTT. It yields the protein CASSLGTGPGNTEAFF.

J is TRBJ1-1 and V is TRBV7-9; D is perhaps TRBD1 (6 bases). V was trimmed by 4 bases and J by 13 bases, leaving 16 bases between them. Looked up from germline, CDR1 is SEHNR and CDR2 is FQNEAQ (reference sequence). This CDR3 spans 12 amino acids. This CDR3 is CASSSPGPRGFF. CDR3 coding DNA: TGTGCCAGCAGCTCACCGGGCCCCAGGGGTTTCTTT.

The V call is TRBV5-6, the J call TRBJ2-1, with 9 bases identical to TRBD2. CDR1 is SGHDT, CDR2 YYEEEE, per germline. The CDR3 extends over 15 amino acids. The V segment lost 1 base and the J segment 8 bases; nucleotides outside the gene matches: 7. The CDR3 sequence: CASSLSPSGVDEQFF. The CDR3 DNA is TGTGCCAGCAGCTTGTCTCCTAGCGGGGTTGATGAGCAGTTCTTC.

The genes are TRBV5-1 and TRBJ2-7; 7 bases agree with TRBD1. The CDR3 consists of 12 residues. The ends lost 4 bases at V and 4 bases at J; junction bases unmatched: 2. CDR1 SGHRS and CDR2 YFSETQ come from the germline V gene. The CDR3 here is CASSRQGYEQYF. In DNA form, the CDR3 reads TGCGCCAGCAGCAGACAGGGTTACGAGCAGTACTTC.

This rearrangement joins TRBV4-2 to TRBJ1-6; D unclear. The V gene lost 0 bases and the J gene lost 4 bases, with 4 bases spanning the gap. CDR3 size: 14 residues. CDR1 and CDR2 from the germline V gene are LGHNA and YNFKEQ. The CDR3 nucleotides read TGTGCCAGCAGCCAAGATAATTATAATTCACCCCTCCACTTT. Amino acids: CASSQDNYNSPLHF.